A single sample is the source of the 17 T cell receptor beta chains below, sequenced in a study of regulatory T cells in long-lasting Graves disease. Researchers made TCR beta libraries by using iRepertoire HTBI primers and running Arm-PCR on CDR3 regions. Using its own MiXCR run on the multiplex PCR reads, TCRdb lists one record per CDR3 protein. The data contain 600,000 to 650,000 distinct CDR3 sequences, 15% to 20% of them seen just once; the ten biggest clones take up about 17%. Time point denoted: newly diagnosed GD, antithyroid drugs for less than 3 months. From RNA extracted from PBMCs, the TCR library was made. The same data also went into a second study, on T cells in Graves' hyperthyroidism and ophthalmopathy.

This sample comprised peripheral blood mononuclear cells (PBMCs), obtained at new diagnosis, from a patient treated with antithyroid drugs. The receptor source for this set is a woman between 25 and 40 years old with Graves disease.

Many counts were recorded for this clonotype. V gene TRBV6-1 combines with J gene TRBJ1-5; 9 bases match TRBD1. Unmatched junction bases numbered 4, after V lost 5 bases and J lost 5 bases. Germline V gives CDR1 MNHNS, CDR2 SASEGT. The CDR3 is 14 residues long. The CDR3 nucleotides are TGTGCCAGCAGTCGCCGGGACAGGGATCAGCCCCAGCATTTT. Its translation is CASSRRDRDQPQHF.

This clonotype was counted many times. This chain links TRBV28 with TRBJ2-5, with 11 bases aligning to TRBD1. Germline CDR1 MDHEN, CDR2 SYDVKM. This CDR3 is 17 amino acids long. V dropped 5 bases and J dropped 5; count of bases not matched to a gene: 13. CDR3 in DNA: TGTGCCAGCAGTCCCCCCATAGGACAGGGGGCTTCGGAGACCCAGTACTTC. As protein: CASSPPIGQGASETQYF. Full variable domain (missing parts from reference TRBV28 and TRBJ2-5): DVKVTQSSRYLVKRTGEKVFLECVQDMDHENMFWYRQDPGLGLRLIYFSYDVKMKEKGDIPEGYSVSREKKERFSLILESASTNQTSMYLCASSPPIGQGASETQYFGPGTRLLVL.

This clonotype was observed at least ten times. The chain uses TRBV6-5 and TRBJ2-7, with D unclear. The germline V gene has CDR1 MNHEY and CDR2 SVGAGI. Trimming cost V 2 bases and J 1 base, with 6 bases left between them. This CDR3 region has 13 residues. The chain's CDR3 is CASSYAISYEQYF. The CDR3 DNA reads TGTGCCAGCAGTTACGCCATATCCTACGAGCAGTACTTC.

This clonotype came up many times. The V gene is TRBV27, the J gene TRBJ1-2; maybe TRBD1 (5 bases). The V end was cut by 4 bases, the J end by 0 bases, with 21 bases between. Germline V lookup: CDR1 MNHEY, CDR2 SMNVEV (reference sequence). The CDR3 has 18 residues. CDR3 amino acids: CASSSRTPGAGTNYGYTF. CDR3 in DNA: TGTGCCAGCAGTTCCCGCACCCCCGGTGCAGGGACTAACTATGGCTACACCTTC.

This clonotype was seen more than once but under ten times. This rearrangement joins TRBV30 to TRBJ1-3; maybe TRBD1 (5 bases). CDR1 is GTSNPN and CDR2 is SVGIG in the germline V gene (reference sequence). The CDR3 is 14 residues long. V was clipped by 3 bases and J by 2 bases, with 11 bases between them. Here the CDR3 reads CAWSLRDPGNTIYF. The DNA for the CDR3 is TGTGCCTGGAGCCTCCGGGACCCTGGAAACACCATATATTTT.

The chain is built from TRBV20-1 and TRBJ2-1; 7 positions match TRBD1. The germline V gene encodes CDR1 DFQATT and CDR2 SNEGSKA (reference sequence). Trimming at V came to 3 bases and at J to 6 bases, leaving 11 bases not matched to a gene. This CDR3 has 15 amino acids. CDR3 coding DNA: TGCAGTGCTAGCCAGGGGGTGGGGTCCCTCAATGAGCAGTTCTTC. Protein product: CSASQGVGSLNEQFF.

This clonotype was recorded a few times. The CDR3 region is CAISEGQGYEQYF. CDR3 nucleotide sequence: TGTGCCATCAGTGAGGGGCAGGGCTACGAGCAGTACTTC. The chain has TRBV10-3 and TRBJ2-7; possible D gene TRBD1, 5 bases. The length of the CDR3 is 13 residues. V shed 2 bases and J shed 3 bases, with 8 bases lying between them. CDR1 is ENHRY, CDR2 SYGVKD, per germline.

In this sample, this clonotype turned up a few times. The V gene is TRBV19, the J gene TRBJ2-1; 12 positions match TRBD2. This CDR3 contains 16 residues. Germline V gene data show CDR1 as LNHDA and CDR2 as SQIVND (reference sequence). The J segment lost 8 bases and the V segment lost 10 bases, leaving 15 bases of the junction unmatched. CDR3 residues: CATEKTSGSFRDEQFF. In nucleotides, the CDR3 is TGTGCCACCGAAAAGACTAGCGGGAGTTTCAGGGATGAGCAGTTCTTC.

This clonotype has a handful of counts. The chain carries TRBV9 and TRBJ2-7; D ambiguous. Per the germline V gene, CDR1 is SGDLS and CDR2 is YYNGEE. This CDR3 is 14 amino acids long. The V and J ends lost 0 bases and 2 bases respectively, with 9 bases between them. The CDR3 nucleotides read TGTGCCAGCAGCGTAGATGTCACTACCTACGAGCAGTACTTC. Its translation is CASSVDVTTYEQYF.

The table lists this clonotype with many counts. V usage is TRBV7-2 and J usage is TRBJ2-1, with D uncertain. CDR3 length: 13 residues. V lost 4 bases and J 0 bases, leaving 4 bases between the germline ends. Germline V CDR1 and CDR2: SGHTA, FQGNSA. CDR3 bases: TGTGCCAGCAGCTCAGCCTCCTACAATGAGCAGTTCTTC. Translating gives CASSSASYNEQFF.

In its sample, this clonotype was seen many times. This sequence joins TRBV28 and TRBJ1-3; D is perhaps TRBD1 (5 bases). Germline V gene sequence: CDR1 MDHEN, CDR2 SYDVKM. V lost 4 bases, J lost 0 bases, and 10 bases lay in between. The CDR3 is 15 amino acids. The CDR3 coding sequence is TGTGCCAGCAGTTGGGGACTGAACTCTGGAAACACCATATATTTT. Translating it yields CASSWGLNSGNTIYF.

Note on this clonotype: One junction end does not reproduce the germline sequence, and a read error may be involved. V usage is TRBV6-1 and J usage is TRBJ1-1; D remains ambiguous. The V gene's germline CDR1 is MNHNS and CDR2 SASEGT. CDR3 size: 14 residues. CDR3 nucleotides: TGTGCCAGCAGTCCCTCCCCAGGCAACACTGAAGCTCTCTTT. Amino acid sequence: CASSPSPGNTEALF.

V and J are TRBV18 and TRBJ1-4; D uncertain. The CDR3 is 16 residues long. Trimming stripped 2 bases from V and 7 bases from J, with 17 bases between. Germline CDR1 reads KGHSH; CDR2 reads LQKENI. The CDR3 DNA follows: TGTGCCAGCTCACCAAGAAAAGAGGAGAGTAGTGAAAAACTGTTTTTT. Protein: CASSPRKEESSEKLFF. The full variable domain, in which reference TRBV18 and TRBJ1-4 provide the parts outside the CDR3, is NAGVMQNPRHLVRRRGQEARLRCSPMKGHSHVYWYRQLPEEGLKFMVYLQKENIIDESGMPKERFSAEFPKEGPSILRIQQVVRGDSAAYFCASSPRKEESSEKLFFGSGTQLSVL.

This clonotype showed up many times. The chain employs TRBV27 and TRBJ2-1; possibly TRBD1 for D (6 bases). The CDR3 consists of 17 residues. Deletions cut 3 bases from V and 0 bases from J, with 15 bases between. Germline loops: CDR1 MNHEY, CDR2 SMNVEV (reference sequence). DNA of the CDR3: TGTGCCAGCAGTTTTAACAGGGTCCCGGGCTCCTACAATGAGCAGTTCTTC. Its protein product is CASSFNRVPGSYNEQFF.

The rearrangement uses TRBV6-2 or TRBV6-3 and TRBJ2-3, with D tentatively TRBD2 (5 bases). This CDR3 comprises 15 residues. Per the germline V gene, CDR1 is MNHEY and CDR2 is SVGEGT. Trimming removed 2 bases at V and 2 bases at J, with 11 bases between. The CDR3 spells CASSYRGSPTDTQYF. The CDR3 DNA follows: TGTGCCAGCAGTTACCGGGGTTCCCCCACAGATACGCAGTATTTT.

The gene calls are TRBV19 and TRBJ2-5; no reliable D call. The CDR3 consists of 14 residues. V lost 6 bases, J lost 5 bases, and 16 bases lay in between. Germline V lookup: CDR1 LNHDA, CDR2 SQIVND (reference sequence). CDR3 amino acids: CASSPTLLGETQYF. The CDR3 region has the DNA TGTGCCAGTAGCCCAACTCTTCTCGGGGAGACCCAGTACTTC.

This sequence joins TRBV11-2 and TRBJ1-3; 7 nucleotides agree with TRBD1. Germline V gene lookup returns CDR1 SGHAT and CDR2 FQNNGV. There are 17 residues in the CDR3. V lost 5 bases and J lost 1; bases outside the gene matches: 11. DNA for the CDR3: TGTGCCAGCAGCCCTATCTCGTGGACAGGTTCTGGAAACACCATATATTTT. Translation: CASSPISWTGSGNTIYF.